Below, 22 T cell receptor beta chains from the same sample are listed, as sequenced in a study of CD8 T cells in ankylosing spondylitis. Overall study findings and caveats: There was a TCR beta motif, made of several highly homologous variants, that appeared characteristic of ankylosing spondylitis blood.

The antigens these receptors bind are not known. TCRdb passed the 5' RACE reads through MiXCR, listing each CDR3 protein once. The sample lists hundreds of thousands of distinct CDR3 sequences, 12% occurring once. The specimen was blood, either unsorted or a sorted T cell fraction (not recorded which). Source of these receptors: a male donor with ankylosing spondylitis.

This chain joins TRBV30 and TRBJ2-6, with TRBD2 as a possible D gene (5 bases). Germline assignment: CDR1 GTSNPN and CDR2 SVGIG (reference sequence). This CDR3 is built from 18 residues. Deletions cut 4 bases from V and 0 bases from J, with 19 bases between. The DNA for the CDR3 is TGTGCCTGGAACTTACGAGGACTGCTAAACTCTGGGGCCAACGTCCTGACTTTC. It codes for CAWNLRGLLNSGANVLTF. The full variable domain, in which reference TRBV30 and TRBJ2-6 provide the parts outside the CDR3, is SQTIHQWPATLVQPVGSPLSLECTVEGTSNPNLYWYRQAAGRGLQLLFYSVGIGQISSEVPQNLSASRPQDRQFILSSKKLLLSDSGFYLCAWNLRGLLNSGANVLTFGAGSRLTVL.

This clonotype showed up just a few times. The V and J genes are TRBV7-2 and TRBJ2-7; TRBD1 agrees at 7 bases. CDR3 length: 15 amino acids. V lost 5 bases and J lost 4; bases outside the gene matches: 11. Germline V gene data show CDR1 as SGHTA and CDR2 as FQGNSA. The CDR3 loop reads CASSLLRQGPYEQYF. As DNA, the CDR3 is TGTGCCAGCAGCCTCCTGCGACAGGGTCCTTACGAGCAGTACTTC.

Many counts were recorded for this clonotype. The chain is built from TRBV20-1 and TRBJ1-6; no clear D. Trimming took off 3 bases at V and 6 bases at J, with 9 bases between the two ends. Germline V gives CDR1 DFQATT, CDR2 SNEGSKA (reference sequence). This CDR3 comprises 13 residues. CDR3 DNA: TGCAGTGCTAGCCCTGACATTAATTCACCCCTCCACTTT. It translates to CSASPDINSPLHF.

This rearrangement joins TRBV15 to TRBJ2-7, with no clear D. V gave up 3 bases and J gave up 3 bases, with 6 bases separating them. The V gene's germline CDR1 is LNHNV and CDR2 YYDKDF (reference sequence). The CDR3 totals 12 residues. The CDR3 protein is CATSRDFYEQYF. In DNA form, the CDR3 reads TGTGCCACCAGCAGGGATTTCTACGAGCAGTACTTC. Based on the CDR3 plus reference TRBV15 and TRBJ2-7, the full variable domain is DAMVIQNPRYQVTQFGKPVTLSCSQTLNHNVMYWYQQKSSQAPKLLFHYYDKDFNNEADTPDNFQSRRPNTSFCFLDIRSPGLGDTAMYLCATSRDFYEQYFGPGTRLTVT.

This clonotype was recorded at least ten times. The chain combines TRBV29-1 with TRBJ2-7, with TRBD2 matching over 9 bases. V was pared by 4 bases and J by 0 bases, with 4 bases of the junction left unmatched. CDR1 SQVTM and CDR2 ANQGSEA come from the germline V gene. The length of the CDR3 is 14 residues. CDR3 sequence: CSVVSGSTSYEQYF. CDR3 sequence (DNA): TGCAGCGTTGTTAGCGGGAGTACCTCCTACGAGCAGTACTTC.

This clonotype was seen only a few times. V usage is TRBV20-1 and J usage is TRBJ2-5; D uncertain. V lost 2 bases and J lost 8, with 12 bases in between. CDR1 is DFQATT and CDR2 is SNEGSKA in the germline V gene (reference sequence). The CDR3 runs 12 residues. The CDR3 sequence is CSARWSPDTQYF. The CDR3 DNA sequence: TGCAGTGCTAGATGGAGTCCGGACACCCAGTACTTC.

There are a few counts of this clonotype. The chain links TRBV7-2 to TRBJ2-7, with D tentatively TRBD1 (5 bases). The CDR3 totals 13 residues. Germline CDR1 and CDR2: SGHTA and FQGNSA. V was cut by 3 bases and J by 3 bases, with 9 bases left in between. The CDR3 region has the DNA TGTGCCAGCAGCTTCACAGGAATCTACGAGCAGTACTTC. Amino acid sequence: CASSFTGIYEQYF.

This chain joins TRBV7-2 and TRBJ2-7, with a weak D call TRBD1 (6 bases). Trimming pared 4 bases from V and 2 bases from J, leaving 18 bases between. Per the germline V gene, CDR1 is SGHTA and CDR2 is FQGNSA. The CDR3 is 16 residues long. CDR3 nucleotide sequence: TGTGCCAGCAGCTCCAGACAGGTCGGTGCGGCCTACGAGCAGTACTTC. Translating gives CASSSRQVGAAYEQYF. The whole variable domain, remainder taken from reference TRBV7-2 and TRBJ2-7, is GAGVSQSPSNKVTEKGKDVELRCDPISGHTALYWYRQSLGQGLEFLIYFQGNSAPDKSGLPSDRFSAERTGGSVSTLTIQRTQQEDSAVYLCASSSRQVGAAYEQYFGPGTRLTVT.

The chain combines TRBV6-5 with TRBJ2-1, with D possibly matching TRBD1 (6 bases). The V end was cut by 2 bases, the J end by 3 bases, with 11 bases between. Per the germline V gene, CDR1 is MNHEY and CDR2 is SVGAGI. The CDR3 contains 15 residues. CDR3 amino acids: CASSYQGILYNEQFF. The DNA of the CDR3 is TGTGCCAGCAGTTACCAGGGGATTCTCTACAATGAGCAGTTCTTC.

This clonotype has more than one count but fewer than ten. The rearrangement joins TRBV5-1 to TRBJ1-2; unclear D gene. Trimming removed 0 bases at V and 4 bases at J, with 16 bases between. The CDR3 consists of 16 residues. Germline values: CDR1 SGHRS, CDR2 YFSETQ. CDR3 coding DNA: TGCGCCAGCAGCTTGGAAGGCAGTAAAGAAATCTATGGCTACACCTTC. This gives the protein CASSLEGSKEIYGYTF.

This chain links TRBV10-3 with TRBJ2-3; D remains ambiguous. The CDR3 runs 14 residues. Germline lookup yields CDR1 ENHRY and CDR2 SYGVKD. Trimming pared 7 bases from V and 2 bases from J, leaving 13 bases between. CDR3 DNA: TGTGCCATCAATTGGTCGGAAAACACAGATACGCAGTATTTT. Protein: CAINWSENTDTQYF.

This clonotype was counted only a few times. The chain combines TRBV19 with TRBJ1-2, with D perhaps matching TRBD1 (5 bases). V lost 2 bases, J lost 7 bases, and 11 bases lay in between. The CDR3 runs 13 residues. Germline V gives CDR1 LNHDA, CDR2 SQIVND (reference sequence). Written as DNA, the CDR3 is TGTGCCAGTAGTATACGACCAGGGACTGGCTACACCTTC. Its translation: CASSIRPGTGYTF.

This clonotype was seen a handful of times. The rearrangement joins TRBV5-1 to TRBJ2-3; D is unresolved. This CDR3 comprises 16 residues. The germline V gene has CDR1 SGHRS and CDR2 YFSETQ. V lost 4 bases and J lost 4, with 19 bases in between. For the CDR3, the DNA is TGCGCCAGCAGCCCCGGACCCTCGGGTAGCTCAGATACGCAGTATTTT. Amino acids: CASSPGPSGSSDTQYF.

The chain is built from TRBV20-1 and TRBJ1-5; D is unresolved. This CDR3 spans 13 amino acids. V lost 6 bases and J lost 5, with 14 bases in between. Germline CDR1 is DFQATT and CDR2 is SNEGSKA (reference sequence). CDR3 in amino acids: CSASGLQDQPQHF. CDR3 nucleotide sequence: TGCAGTGCCAGTGGACTGCAGGATCAGCCCCAGCATTTT.

The chain combines TRBV6-2 or TRBV6-3 with TRBJ2-5, with D uncertain. The CDR3 runs to 12 residues. Germline values: CDR1 MNHEY, CDR2 SVGEGT. Trimming took off 10 bases at V and 5 bases at J, with 14 bases between the two ends. CDR3 nucleotides: TGTGCCACCCAGCCCTCCGTGGAGACCCAGTACTTC. The encoded protein is CATQPSVETQYF.

The V gene is TRBV4-2, the J gene TRBJ2-3, with D tentatively TRBD1 or TRBD2 (6 bases each). Germline V gene data show CDR1 as LGHNA and CDR2 as YNFKEQ. This CDR3 comprises 15 residues. V lost 3 bases and J 2 bases, leaving 12 bases between the germline ends. The CDR3 spells CASSQRGEVTDTQYF. Here the CDR3 DNA reads TGTGCCAGCAGCCAGAGGGGGGAGGTCACAGATACGCAGTATTTT.

This clonotype was detected many times. The chain employs TRBV7-2 and TRBJ2-3; either TRBD1 or TRBD2 may fit D (6 bases each). Deletions cut 2 bases from V and 4 bases from J, with 13 bases between. CDR1 and CDR2 (germline): SGHTA, FQGNSA. The CDR3 has 15 residues. The CDR3 DNA reads as TGTGCCAGCAGCTTAATCGAGGGGGGCGCAGATACGCAGTATTTT. This sequence encodes CASSLIEGGADTQYF.

The gene calls are TRBV28 and TRBJ2-1, with D uncertain. With 2 bases removed from V and 2 bases from J, the gap between germline ends came to 7 bases. The CDR3 is 14 residues long. From germline, CDR1 is MDHEN and CDR2 SYDVKM. The CDR3 sequence is CASSLADPYNEQFF. In nucleotides, the CDR3 is TGTGCCAGCAGTTTAGCGGACCCCTACAATGAGCAGTTCTTC.

This clonotype occurred a few times. The chain is built from TRBV19 and TRBJ2-3, with D possibly being TRBD2 (6 bases). V was clipped by 3 bases and J by 2 bases, with 12 bases between them. CDR1 is LNHDA and CDR2 is SQIVND in the germline V gene (reference sequence). The CDR3 is 15 residues long. The CDR3 DNA sequence: TGTGCCAGTAGTATTTCTGGAGGGGACACAGATACGCAGTATTTT. Translated: CASSISGGDTDTQYF.

V usage is TRBV10-3 and J usage is TRBJ2-2; D is unclear. The ends were cut back, 5 bases at V and 1 base at J, with 2 bases in the middle. Germline V gene lookup returns CDR1 ENHRY and CDR2 SYGVKD. The CDR3 sequence is 12 residues long. As DNA, the CDR3 is TGTGCCATCAGTCAGAACACCGGGGAGCTGTTTTTT. Protein product: CAISQNTGELFF.

This clonotype was recorded at least ten times. V is TRBV5-1 and J is TRBJ2-7; the match to TRBD1 covers 9 bases. The CDR3 length is 13 residues. The germline gives CDR1 SGHRS, CDR2 YFSETQ. The V segment lost 3 bases and the J segment 3 bases; nucleotides outside the gene matches: 1. The CDR3 bases are TGCGCCAGCAGCTGGGGACAGGGCTACGAGCAGTACTTC. It is translated as CASSWGQGYEQYF.

This clonotype was seen only a few times. The V gene is TRBV4-3, the J gene TRBJ1-2; D remains unclear. Germline V gene data show CDR1 as LGHNA and CDR2 as YSLEER. V shed 0 bases and J shed 4 bases, with 9 bases lying between them. There are 14 residues in the CDR3. CDR3 protein: CASSQDLESYGYTF. Written as DNA, the CDR3 is TGCGCCAGCAGCCAAGATCTGGAGAGCTATGGCTACACCTTC.